Listed below are T cell receptor beta chains from one sample, sequenced in a study of CD8 T cells in ankylosing spondylitis. One entry per CDR3 protein results from TCRdb running MiXCR on the 5' RACE reads. The sample has roughly 350,000 distinct CDR3 sequences; under 8.5% are singletons. The source material was blood, either unsorted or a sorted T cell fraction (not recorded which). The receptor source for this set is a male donor with ankylosing spondylitis. CDR3s include the opening cysteine and the closing phenylalanine or tryptophan. Fields, in order: J gene, clone size, V gene, D gene, CDR3 DNA, CDR3 protein. A D gene is named only where the DNA matches it firmly. Clone size is given for some rows only: seen once, a few or many times, or a class if the clone is expanded.

j_call: TRBJ2-1; clone_size: few; v_call: TRBV4-3; d_call: TRBD2; cdr3_nt: TGCGCCAGCAGCCCGGCTAGCGGGAGCGATGAGCAGTTCTTC; cdr3_aa: CASSPASGSDEQFF
j_call: TRBJ2-3; clone_size: NA; v_call: TRBV12-3/TRBV12-4; d_call: TRBD1; cdr3_nt: TGTGCCAGCAGTCCTGGACAGGTCACTAGCACAGATACGCAGTATTTT; cdr3_aa: CASSPGQVTSTDTQYF
j_call: TRBJ2-1; clone_size: NA; v_call: TRBV7-3; d_call: TRBD2; cdr3_nt: TGTGCCAGCAGCCCGTCGTTGGCGGGAGGGTATAATGAGCAGTTCTTC; cdr3_aa: CASSPSLAGGYNEQFF
j_call: TRBJ2-2; clone_size: NA; v_call: TRBV2; d_call: NA; cdr3_nt: TGTGCCAGCAAAGCCGGACAGCCCACCGGGGAGCTGTTTTTT; cdr3_aa: CASKAGQPTGELFF
j_call: TRBJ1-2; clone_size: NA; v_call: TRBV29-1; d_call: NA; cdr3_nt: TGCAGCGCCGAGACAGGAACCTATGGCTACACCTTC; cdr3_aa: CSAETGTYGYTF
j_call: TRBJ1-5; clone_size: NA; v_call: TRBV7-8; d_call: NA; cdr3_nt: TGTGCCAGCAGCTTGACAGGAGTATCTACCAATCAGCCCCAGCATTTT; cdr3_aa: CASSLTGVSTNQPQHF
j_call: TRBJ1-1; clone_size: NA; v_call: TRBV6-2/TRBV6-3; d_call: NA; cdr3_nt: TGTGCCAGCAGTTACCCGGCAGGAGGAACTGAAGCTTTCTTT; cdr3_aa: CASSYPAGGTEAFF
j_call: TRBJ2-7; clone_size: NA; v_call: TRBV7-3; d_call: NA; cdr3_nt: TGTGCCAGCAGCTTAACGGAGGGGGGCGAGCAGTACTTC; cdr3_aa: CASSLTEGGEQYF
j_call: TRBJ1-2; clone_size: few; v_call: TRBV6-2/TRBV6-3; d_call: NA; cdr3_nt: TGTGCCAGCAGTTACCAGTCTGGCTACACCTTC; cdr3_aa: CASSYQSGYTF
j_call: TRBJ1-5; clone_size: few; v_call: TRBV28; d_call: NA; cdr3_nt: TGTGCCAGCAGATCGACACCGGGTGGGTATCAGCCCCAGCATTTT; cdr3_aa: CASRSTPGGYQPQHF